This T cell receptor (beta chain) derives from a study of CDR3 diversity in severe acne. This clonotype was picked up one time. V was cut by 2 bases and J by 10 bases, with 20 bases left in between. The CDR3 length is 15 residues. Germline V gives CDR1 SNHLY, CDR2 FYNNEI. TCRdb re-derived calls from the PCR reads in MiXCR, one entry per CDR3 protein. This sample has 100,000 or so distinct CDR3 sequences, with 45% to 60% found just once. Sequenced: blood. This chain links TRBV2 with TRBJ1-1; tentatively, D is TRBD1 (6 bases). The source is a male donor with acne. The CDR3 loop reads CASSERGSHRVGAFF. CDR3 sequence (DNA): TGTGCCAGCAGTGAAAGGGGTAGCCACAGGGTAGGAGCTTTCTTT. Looking up the rest from reference TRBV2 and TRBJ1-1 gives the full variable domain: EPEVTQTPSHQVTQMGQEVILRCVPISNHLYFYWYRQILGQKVEFLVSFYNNEISEKSEIFDDQFSVERPDGSNFTLKIRSTKLEDSAMYFCASSERGSHRVGAFFGQGTRLTVV.